Each of the 25 T cell receptor beta chains below was sequenced from the same sample in a study of T-cell reconstitution after alpha-beta-depleted transplantation in children. Library preparation (for TCRbeta) was performed with unique molecular identifiers. TCRdb re-analysed the PCR reads in MiXCR, keeping a single row per CDR3 protein. Of fewer than 550,000 distinct CDR3 sequences listed, 15% to 20% are singletons. Sample: PBMCs, mostly from graft donor cells, taken 360 days after TCRalphabeta/CD19-depleted stem cell transplant. The receptor source for this set is a boy in the first two years of life who had a stem cell transplant for Wiskott-Aldrich syndrome, so the T cells may come from the graft donor.

V usage is TRBV7-9 and J usage is TRBJ1-6; D is ambiguous. In germline, CDR1 is SEHNR, CDR2 FQNEAQ (reference sequence). The CDR3 extends over 13 amino acids. V was cut by 1 base and J by 8 bases, with 6 bases left in between. This chain's CDR3 is CASSLVKYSPLHF. DNA of the CDR3: TGTGCCAGCAGCTTAGTGAAGTATTCACCCCTCCACTTT.

The table lists this clonotype with a few counts. The CDR3 sequence is CASSKATGTFSYEQYF. Written as DNA, the CDR3 is TGTGCCAGCAGCAAAGCGACCGGGACTTTTTCCTACGAGCAGTACTTC. The chain is built from TRBV21-1 and TRBJ2-7; TRBD2, the D gene given by the table, was not confirmed from the DNA. TRBV21-1 is a listed pseudogene. This CDR3 is 16 amino acids long.

The chain employs TRBV29-1 and TRBJ2-1; tentatively, D is TRBD2 (5 bases). CDR1 and CDR2 (germline): SQVTM, ANQGSEA. V gave up 4 bases and J gave up 6 bases, with 13 bases separating them. The CDR3 runs 13 residues. The CDR3 coding sequence is TGCAGCGTTGTGGGCGGGTTGGGCAATGAGCAGTTCTTC. Protein: CSVVGGLGNEQFF.

This clonotype was detected a few times. The chain has TRBV29-1 and TRBJ2-5; no definite D call. The CDR3 extends over 12 amino acids. V was pared by 4 bases and J by 3 bases, with 9 bases between. The germline V gene has CDR1 SQVTM and CDR2 ANQGSEA. The chain's CDR3 is CSVVPGEETQYF. The DNA of the CDR3 is TGCAGCGTTGTGCCTGGGGAAGAGACCCAGTACTTC.

Ten or more counts support this clonotype. V and J are TRBV14 and TRBJ2-7, with D unclear. The CDR3 is 11 residues long. Per the germline V gene, CDR1 is SGHDN and CDR2 is FVKESK. The ends were cut back, 0 bases at V and 9 bases at J, with 6 bases in the middle. The CDR3 DNA is TGTGCCAGCAGCCAAGACCTATTGCAGTACTTC. It encodes CASSQDLLQYF.

This rearrangement joins TRBV9 to TRBJ2-1; possible D gene TRBD2, 7 bases. CDR3 length: 16 amino acids. V dropped 6 bases and J dropped 4 bases, with 20 bases sitting between them. Germline V lookup: CDR1 SGDLS, CDR2 YYNGEE. The CDR3 is CASTGMGGLPYNEQFF. For the CDR3, the DNA is TGTGCCAGCACTGGAATGGGGGGGCTCCCTTACAATGAGCAGTTCTTC. The complete variable domain, with remaining parts taken from reference TRBV9 and TRBJ2-1, reads DSGVTQTPKHLITATGQRVTLRCSPRSGDLSVYWYQQSLDQGLQFLIQYYNGEERAKGNILERFSAQQFPDLHSELNLSSLELGDSALYFCASTGMGGLPYNEQFFGPGTRLTVL.

The chain is built from TRBV20-1 and TRBJ2-7; TRBD2 agrees at 13 bases. V shed 3 bases, J shed 3 bases, and the junction held 11 bases outside the gene matches. The V gene's germline CDR1 is DFQATT and CDR2 SNEGSKA (reference sequence). The CDR3 has 17 residues. The CDR3 region has the DNA TGCAGTGCTAGTCCCCTATGGACTAGCGGGAGAAACTACGAGCAGTACTTC. As protein: CSASPLWTSGRNYEQYF.

This clonotype was detected only a few times. The chain recombines TRBV11-2 with TRBJ2-5; 13 bases align to TRBD2. With V trimmed by 0 bases and J by 1 base, 2 bases remained unmatched. The CDR3 loop spans 17 amino acids. Looked up from germline, CDR1 is SGHAT and CDR2 is FQNNGV. In DNA form, the CDR3 reads TGTGCCAGCAGCTTAGAAGGGACTAGCGGGGCCCAAGAGACCCAGTACTTC. It codes for CASSLEGTSGAQETQYF.

The gene calls are TRBV5-1 and TRBJ2-7; TRBD2 is a possible D gene (5 bases). CDR3 size: 15 residues. CDR1 and CDR2 from the germline V gene are SGHRS and YFSETQ. Trimming removed 2 bases from V and 0 bases from J, with 12 bases in between. CDR3 sequence: CASSLGGFRSYEQYF. The CDR3, as DNA: TGCGCCAGCAGCTTAGGAGGCTTTCGCTCCTACGAGCAGTACTTC.

CDR3 region: CATSDAFGTPKEETQYF. The CDR3 region has the DNA TGTGCCACCAGTGATGCCTTCGGGACCCCGAAAGAGGAGACCCAGTACTTC. The V and J genes are TRBV24-1 and TRBJ2-5; D might be TRBD1 or TRBD2, each matching 5 bases. This CDR3 is 17 amino acids long. Trimming removed 3 bases at V and 5 bases at J, with 21 bases between. CDR1 and CDR2 (germline): KGHDR, SFDVKD.

The V call is TRBV6-1, the J call TRBJ1-1; TRBD1 matches at 11 bases. CDR1 is MNHNS and CDR2 is SASEGT in the germline V gene. The CDR3 consists of 15 residues. V trimming: 1 base; J trimming: 3 bases; junction bases outside the gene matches: 1. DNA of the CDR3: TGTGCCAGCAGTGAAGGGACAGGGGGCCACACTGAAGCTTTCTTT. It encodes CASSEGTGGHTEAFF.

The V and J genes are TRBV7-2 and TRBJ2-1, with D perhaps assigned TRBD1 or TRBD2 (6 bases each). The CDR3 totals 14 residues. Per germline, CDR1 SGHTA and CDR2 FQGNSA. With 0 bases removed from V and 7 bases from J, the gap between germline ends came to 10 bases. CDR3 region: CASSLAVGGNEQFF. In nucleotides, the CDR3 is TGTGCCAGCAGCTTAGCGGTAGGGGGGAATGAGCAGTTCTTC. The whole variable domain, remainder taken from reference TRBV7-2 and TRBJ2-1, is GAGVSQSPSNKVTEKGKDVELRCDPISGHTALYWYRQSLGQGLEFLIYFQGNSAPDKSGLPSDRFSAERTGGSVSTLTIQRTQQEDSAVYLCASSLAVGGNEQFFGPGTRLTVL.

This clonotype was seen only a few times. The chain recombines TRBV5-1 with TRBJ2-3, with D possibly matching TRBD1 (6 bases). Trimming stripped 2 bases from V and 0 bases from J, with 13 bases between. The CDR3 extends over 16 amino acids. Per the germline V gene, CDR1 is SGHRS and CDR2 is YFSETQ. The CDR3 loop reads CASSLGDRSSTDTQYF. Written as DNA, the CDR3 is TGCGCCAGCAGCTTAGGTGACAGGTCCAGCACAGATACGCAGTATTTT.

This clonotype was picked up a small number of times. This chain uses TRBV29-1 with TRBJ2-7; D possibly uses TRBD1 or TRBD2 (6 bases each). V lost 7 bases and J 3 bases, leaving 13 bases between the germline ends. Germline CDR1 reads SQVTM; CDR2 reads ANQGSEA. The CDR3 extends over 12 amino acids. The CDR3 loop reads CSATGALYEQYF. CDR3 nucleotide sequence: TGCAGCGCTACGGGGGCCCTCTACGAGCAGTACTTC.

This clonotype was seen only a few times. The V call is TRBV29-1, the J call TRBJ2-7; D remains ambiguous. From germline, CDR1 is SQVTM and CDR2 ANQGSEA. V was shortened by 4 bases and J by 4 bases, with 14 bases between the two germline ends. The CDR3 consists of 13 residues. The CDR3 DNA sequence: TGCAGCGTTGCGTCCAGGACGCATTACGAGCAGTACTTC. This encodes CSVASRTHYEQYF.

This clonotype was seen only a few times. The genes are TRBV7-9 and TRBJ2-6, with D unresolved. The CDR3 contains 17 residues. V was cut by 5 bases and J by 0 bases, with 14 bases left in between. Per the germline V gene, CDR1 is SEHNR and CDR2 is FQNEAQ (reference sequence). CDR3: CASSPLVPSSGANVLTF. As DNA, the CDR3 is TGTGCCAGCAGCCCCCTCGTTCCGAGCTCTGGGGCCAACGTCCTGACTTTC.

This clonotype appeared a few times. The V gene is TRBV5-6, the J gene TRBJ2-1; 15 bases are shared with TRBD2. The CDR3 spans 17 residues. V dropped 4 bases and J dropped 7; count of bases not matched to a gene: 9. The germline gives CDR1 SGHDT, CDR2 YYEEEE. DNA of the CDR3: TGTGCCAGCAGCGTCGGACTAGCGGGAGGGCCGATTAATGAGCAGTTCTTC. It encodes CASSVGLAGGPINEQFF.

This clonotype has more than one count but fewer than ten. The chain combines TRBV20-1 with TRBJ2-4, with D tentatively TRBD1 (5 bases). Trimming removed 1 base at V and 4 bases at J, with 11 bases between. Germline-derived CDR1 and CDR2 are DFQATT and SNEGSKA (reference sequence). The CDR3 is made up of 14 amino acids. This CDR3 is CSARGQGSKNIQYF. The DNA of the CDR3 is TGCAGTGCTAGAGGTCAGGGTTCGAAAAACATTCAGTACTTC.

This rearrangement joins TRBV5-1 to TRBJ2-7; 8 nucleotides match TRBD1. In germline, CDR1 is SGHRS, CDR2 YFSETQ. This CDR3 has 14 amino acids. With 1 base clipped from V and 5 bases from J, the junction kept 5 bases outside the gene matches. Here the CDR3 DNA reads TGCGCCAGCAGCTTGACCGACAGGGGCGACGAGCAGTACTTC. This codes for CASSLTDRGDEQYF.

This clonotype was counted between two and nine times. The CDR3 DNA is TGCGCCAGCAGCCCGCATTCCCAGACAGGGGCGGCGCAGTATTTT. It is translated as CASSPHSQTGAAQYF. This chain connects TRBV4-1 to TRBJ2-3; 8 bases are a match to TRBD1. Germline lookup yields CDR1 MGHRA and CDR2 YSYEKL. V lost 4 bases, J lost 10 bases, and 13 bases stayed unmatched. The CDR3 length is 15 residues.

This chain links TRBV20-1 with TRBJ2-3; TRBD2 is a possible D gene (6 bases). V lost 5 bases and J 2 bases, leaving 20 bases between the germline ends. The germline V gene has CDR1 DFQATT and CDR2 SNEGSKA (reference sequence). CDR3 length equals 16 residues. CDR3 loop: CSAQAGSKNITDTQYF. CDR3 bases: TGCAGTGCTCAAGCCGGGAGCAAAAATATCACAGATACGCAGTATTTT.

This clonotype was seen only a few times. The chain has TRBV29-1 and TRBJ2-5; D uncertain. The CDR3 length is 13 residues. CDR1 is SQVTM, CDR2 ANQGSEA, per germline. V lost 2 bases, J lost 5 bases, and 12 bases lay in between. The CDR3 sequence is CSVERTDAETQYF. The CDR3 DNA reads TGCAGCGTTGAAAGGACCGACGCGGAGACCCAGTACTTC.

The rearrangement uses TRBV19 and TRBJ2-5, with TRBD1 identical over 7 bases. This CDR3 comprises 15 residues. V lost 2 bases and J lost 7; bases outside the gene matches: 10. Germline V CDR1 and CDR2: LNHDA, SQIVND (reference sequence). CDR3 nucleotides: TGTGCCAGTAGTATAAGAGGACAGGATATTGGGACCCAGTACTTC. It is translated as CASSIRGQDIGTQYF.

V gene TRBV11-2 combines with J gene TRBJ1-1, with D possibly matching TRBD1 (6 bases). V lost 5 bases and J lost 1, with 11 bases in between. The CDR3 runs 14 residues. Germline loops: CDR1 SGHAT, CDR2 FQNNGV. In DNA, the CDR3 is TGTGCCAGCAGCCGGAAAGGGGGGAACACTGAAGCTTTCTTT. Amino acid sequence: CASSRKGGNTEAFF.

The gene calls are TRBV5-5 and TRBJ2-5; weak D call: TRBD2 (5 bases). The CDR3 sequence is 14 residues long. The V end was cut by 1 base, the J end by 1 base, with 8 bases between. Germline-derived CDR1 and CDR2 are SGHKS and YYEKEE (reference sequence). CDR3 DNA sequence: TGTGCCAGCAGCTTGTTAGCGTCCCAAGAGACCCAGTACTTC. As protein: CASSLLASQETQYF.